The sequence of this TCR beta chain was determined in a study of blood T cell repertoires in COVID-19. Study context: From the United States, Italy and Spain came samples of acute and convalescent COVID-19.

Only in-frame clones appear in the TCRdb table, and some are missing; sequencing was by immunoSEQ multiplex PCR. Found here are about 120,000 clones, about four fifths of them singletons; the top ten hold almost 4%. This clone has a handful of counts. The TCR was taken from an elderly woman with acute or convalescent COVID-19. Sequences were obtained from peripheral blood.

CDR3: CASSFDSGEYNEQFF. The DNA of the CDR3 is TGTGCCAGCAGCTTTGACAGCGGGGAATACAATGAGCAGTTCTTC. The V and J genes are TRBV7-3 and TRBJ2-1, with 7 bases fitting TRBD2. The CDR3 spans 15 residues. With 3 bases clipped from V and 4 bases from J, the junction kept 6 bases outside the gene matches. Germline CDR1 reads SGHTA; CDR2 reads FQGTGA.